A single sample gave rise to the 29 T cell receptor beta chains below, sequenced in a study of Graves' ophthalmopathy and Graves' hyperthyroidism (dated by TCRdb to about 2018). The run used an Illumina HiSeq 2000. For repertoire sequencing, TCR beta CDR3 regions were amplified from RNA transcripts. HTBI primers and the Qiagen OneStep RT-PCR kit were used in a first-round RT-PCR, which was followed by a second-round multiplex PCR, size selection and purification. The public sequencing data were trimmed at Q25 with fastp and processed into clonotypes with MiXCR by TCRdb, which kept only in-frame beta chains. Under each unique CDR3 protein, matching rows form one entry showing the most common genes and DNA. Recorded for this sample are some 160,000 distinct CDR3 sequences; 35% to 50% of them occurred a single time. The ten largest account for 8% to 9.5% of the sample. Sequenced input: peripheral blood. The receptors derive from a man under 40 with Graves' ophthalmopathy. Donor details come from another sample of the same person, matched by shared clones.

The chain is built from TRBV6-1 and TRBJ1-6; D remains ambiguous. The V and J ends lost 6 bases and 7 bases respectively, with 7 bases between them. The CDR3 has 12 amino acids. Germline V gene data show CDR1 as MNHNS and CDR2 as SASEGT. The CDR3 coding sequence is TGTGCCAGCAGGGTATTGAATTCACCCCTCCACTTT. Protein sequence: CASRVLNSPLHF.

The CDR3 DNA sequence: TGTGCCAGCAGCTTATCTCCAGGCATTGAATTAGTGAACACTGAAGCTTTCTTT. Translating it yields CASSLSPGIELVNTEAFF. The chain carries TRBV7-6 and TRBJ1-1; the D is unclear. This CDR3 is built from 18 residues. Germline-derived CDR1 and CDR2 are SGHVS and FNYEAQ. The V end lost 2 bases, the J end lost 0 bases, and 19 bases lay between the germline ends.

The chain couples TRBV20-1 to TRBJ2-2; the match to TRBD2 covers 7 bases. Trimming removed 6 bases from V and 0 bases from J; junction bases left unmatched: 1. Germline CDR1 and CDR2: DFQATT and SNEGSKA (reference sequence). The CDR3 contains 13 residues. The CDR3 coding sequence is TGCAGTGCGGGGGGGGCGAACACCGGGGAGCTGTTTTTT. The encoded protein is CSAGGANTGELFF.

This clonotype showed up many times. J is TRBJ2-7 and V is TRBV30; possible D gene TRBD1, 6 bases. V was pared by 1 base and J by 6 bases, with 16 bases between. Germline values: CDR1 GTSNPN, CDR2 SVGIG (reference sequence). The CDR3 runs to 14 residues. CDR3 amino acids: CAWSGSTGTGEQYF. Here the CDR3 DNA reads TGTGCCTGGAGTGGAAGCACAGGGACCGGCGAGCAGTACTTC.

This clonotype was seen repeatedly, ten times or more. This sequence joins TRBV10-2 and TRBJ1-1, with 8 positions matching TRBD1. Germline V CDR1 and CDR2: WSHSY, SAAADI. The CDR3 is 13 amino acids. The ends lost 6 bases at V and 2 bases at J; junction bases unmatched: 2. The CDR3 region has the DNA TGCGCCAGCAGGACAGGGGTTAACACTGAAGCTTTCTTT. Protein: CASRTGVNTEAFF.

The V and J genes are TRBV27 and TRBJ2-5; TRBD1 or TRBD2 may be the D gene (5 bases each). Between the trimmed V and J ends, which lost 5 bases and 0 bases, there was a span of 10 bases. Germline CDR1 is MNHEY and CDR2 is SMNVEV (reference sequence). This CDR3 has 14 amino acids. This CDR3 reads CASSRWDHQETQYF. In DNA form, the CDR3 reads TGTGCCAGCAGTAGGTGGGACCACCAAGAGACCCAGTACTTC.

In its sample, this clonotype was seen many times. V is TRBV20-1 and J is TRBJ2-7, with D perhaps assigned TRBD1 or TRBD2 (5 bases each). V was cut by 3 bases and J by 4 bases, with 16 bases left in between. The CDR3 extends over 14 amino acids. The germline CDR1 and CDR2 sequences are DFQATT and SNEGSKA (reference sequence). In DNA form, the CDR3 reads TGCAGTGCTAGGAGTGGGCAGGGAGAATACGAGCAGTACTTC. It translates to CSARSGQGEYEQYF.

This clonotype was seen at least ten times. J is TRBJ1-1 and V is TRBV12-3 or TRBV12-4; 7 bases align to TRBD1. The CDR3 loop spans 15 amino acids. The J segment lost 1 base and the V segment lost 5 bases, leaving 7 bases of the junction unmatched. CDR3 sequence: CASSARGGWNTEAFF. CDR3 sequence (DNA): TGTGCCAGCAGTGCGAGAGGGGGCTGGAACACTGAAGCTTTCTTT.

This clonotype showed up many times. V and J are TRBV12-3 or TRBV12-4 and TRBJ1-2, with D unclear. The CDR3 totals 13 residues. The V gene lost 6 bases and the J gene lost 5 bases, with 13 bases spanning the gap. The CDR3 protein is CASSSSLGYGYTF. For the CDR3, the DNA is TGTGCCAGCAGCTCCTCCCTGGGGTATGGCTACACCTTC.

The rearrangement uses TRBV28 and TRBJ1-1; a possible D gene is TRBD1 (5 bases). Germline CDR1 and CDR2: MDHEN and SYDVKM. Trimming took 1 base from V and 10 from J, leaving 13 bases between them. This CDR3 has 13 amino acids. The chain's CDR3 is CASSLYRTPGAFF. The DNA of the CDR3 is TGTGCCAGCAGTTTATACAGGACCCCTGGAGCTTTCTTT. Variable domain in full (rest from reference TRBV28 and TRBJ1-1): DVKVTQSSRYLVKRTGEKVFLECVQDMDHENMFWYRQDPGLGLRLIYFSYDVKMKEKGDIPEGYSVSREKKERFSLILESASTNQTSMYLCASSLYRTPGAFFGQGTRLTVV.

This clonotype was found many times. The chain recombines TRBV2 with TRBJ2-4; D not resolved. Germline CDR1 reads SNHLY; CDR2 reads FYNNEI. The CDR3 contains 13 residues. V dropped 4 bases and J dropped 8 bases, with 12 bases sitting between them. The CDR3 region is CASSVGQKDIQYF. The CDR3 DNA is TGTGCCAGCAGTGTCGGCCAAAAGGACATTCAGTACTTC.

V gene TRBV12-3 or TRBV12-4 combines with J gene TRBJ2-6, with TRBD2 matching over 14 bases. The CDR3 is 18 amino acids. V trimming: 7 bases; J trimming: 3 bases; junction bases outside the gene matches: 8. The CDR3 coding sequence is TGTGCCAGCAACAGACTAGCGGGAGGGCCTATTGGGGCCAACGTCCTGACTTTC. Translated, it gives CASNRLAGGPIGANVLTF.

Ten or more counts support this clonotype. This may come from a read error, since a much larger clone is one base off. The V call is TRBV20-1, the J call TRBJ2-7; D possibly corresponds to TRBD1 (6 bases). The germline CDR1 and CDR2 sequences are DFQATT and SNEGSKA (reference sequence). The CDR3 runs 15 residues. Trimming pared 5 bases from V and 2 bases from J, leaving 19 bases between. The CDR3 DNA sequence: TGCAGTGCTTTCCGGGACACAAGCCGACCCTACGAGCAGTACTTC. This encodes CSAFRDTSRPYEQYF.

This chain joins TRBV19 and TRBJ2-7; D perhaps matches TRBD1 (6 bases). The CDR3 has 13 amino acids. Germline values: CDR1 LNHDA, CDR2 SQIVND (reference sequence). The germline V and J ends were trimmed by 4 bases and 3 bases, with 10 bases remaining between them. The CDR3 region has the DNA TGTGCCAGTAGTAACCAACAGGGCTACGAGCAGTACTTC. This translates into CASSNQQGYEQYF.

V usage is TRBV5-1 and J usage is TRBJ2-7, with unresolved D. Trimming removed 0 bases from V and 0 bases from J, with 10 bases in between. Looked up from germline, CDR1 is SGHRS and CDR2 is YFSETQ. This CDR3 is 15 amino acids long. The DNA for the CDR3 is TGCGCCAGCAGCTTGGCCGGTGGCTTCTCCTACGAGCAGTACTTC. Its protein product is CASSLAGGFSYEQYF.

This clonotype has a count of ten or more. The gene calls are TRBV12-3 or TRBV12-4 and TRBJ1-1; TRBD1 aligns across 8 bases. The CDR3 extends over 16 amino acids. Trimming removed 5 bases from V and 4 bases from J; junction bases left unmatched: 12. CDR3 coding DNA: TGTGCCAGCAGTAAGAGACAGGGGAGGGGGCTCACTGAAGCTTTCTTT. Protein: CASSKRQGRGLTEAFF.

This clonotype was seen at least ten times. The chain links TRBV27 to TRBJ2-5; 8 bases are a match to TRBD2. This CDR3 has 13 amino acids. CDR1 MNHEY and CDR2 SMNVEV come from the germline V gene (reference sequence). The V segment lost 4 bases and the J segment 8 bases; nucleotides outside the gene matches: 6. The CDR3 DNA reads TGTGCCAGCAGTTCACCGGGACTAGAAACCCAGTACTTC. Protein sequence: CASSSPGLETQYF.

The V call is TRBV6-2 or TRBV6-3, the J call TRBJ2-5, with TRBD2 matching 7 bases. The germline V gene has CDR1 MNHEY and CDR2 SVGEGT. The CDR3 covers 14 residues. The ends lost 6 bases at V and 2 bases at J; junction bases unmatched: 6. CDR3 in DNA: TGTGCCAGCAGCTCCGGACTAGGACAAGAGACCCAGTACTTC. Its protein product is CASSSGLGQETQYF.

This clonotype was seen at least ten times. The V and J genes are TRBV6-1 and TRBJ1-1; unclear D gene. Trimming pared 6 bases from V and 6 bases from J, leaving 8 bases between. The CDR3 runs to 11 residues. Germline V gene data show CDR1 as MNHNS and CDR2 as SASEGT. DNA for the CDR3: TGTGCCAGCAGCACGGGCCCTGAAGCTTTCTTT. Encoded protein: CASSTGPEAFF.

V is TRBV27 and J is TRBJ1-2; TRBD1 might be the D (5 bases). V was trimmed by 10 bases and J by 3 bases, leaving 15 bases between them. CDR3 length: 13 amino acids. Germline V gives CDR1 MNHEY, CDR2 SMNVEV (reference sequence). The CDR3 bases are TGTGCCACCATGCGGGGGGACGACTATGGCTACACCTTC. The encoded protein is CATMRGDDYGYTF.

This clonotype was seen only once. The chain combines TRBV12-3 or TRBV12-4 with TRBJ1-5; perhaps TRBD1 as D (5 bases). CDR3 size: 14 residues. The germline V and J ends were trimmed by 4 bases and 1 base, with 8 bases remaining between them. The CDR3 here is CASSWGGSNQPQHF. For the CDR3, the DNA is TGTGCCAGCAGTTGGGGCGGGAGCAATCAGCCCCAGCATTTT.

In this sample, this clonotype turned up a few times. V is TRBV28 and J is TRBJ2-5, with 7 bases matching TRBD1. Germline lookup yields CDR1 MDHEN and CDR2 SYDVKM. J was trimmed by 1 base and V by 4 bases; bases with no gene match: 3. The CDR3 is made up of 14 amino acids. The CDR3 nucleotides are TGTGCCAGCAGTTCCGGGACAGTCCAAGAGACCCAGTACTTC. Translating it yields CASSSGTVQETQYF.

The sample holds many counts of this clonotype. The rearrangement joins TRBV7-3 to TRBJ2-5, with 9 bases identical to TRBD2. The germline V gene encodes CDR1 SGHTA and CDR2 FQGTGA. The CDR3 spans 16 residues. Trimming at V came to 5 bases and at J to 2 bases, leaving 9 bases not matched to a gene. CDR3 sequence: CASSLVAGATQETQYF. The CDR3 DNA is TGTGCCAGCAGCCTAGTAGCGGGAGCCACACAAGAGACCCAGTACTTC. Based on the CDR3 plus reference TRBV7-3 and TRBJ2-5, the full variable domain is GAGVSQTPSNKVTEKGKYVELRCDPISGHTALYWYRQSLGQGPEFLIYFQGTGAADDSGLPNDRFFAVRPEGSVSTLKIQRTERGDSAVYLCASSLVAGATQETQYFGPGTRLLVL.

The chain joins TRBV12-3 or TRBV12-4 to TRBJ1-2, with 12 bases matching TRBD1. The ends lost 7 bases at V and 4 bases at J; junction bases unmatched: 13. The CDR3 is 17 residues long. The CDR3 nucleotides are TGTGCCAGCACCCCCGGGACAGGGGGCCGCCGCGCCTATGGCTACACCTTC. It codes for CASTPGTGGRRAYGYTF.

Many counts were recorded for this clonotype. V gene TRBV6-5 combines with J gene TRBJ1-5; the D gene is possibly TRBD1 (5 bases). The V and J ends lost 2 bases and 1 base respectively, with 15 bases between them. The CDR3 has 17 amino acids. From germline, CDR1 is MNHEY and CDR2 SVGAGI. The CDR3 coding sequence is TGTGCCAGCAGTTACCAGGGACCAGGGTCGAGCAATCAGCCCCAGCATTTT. The encoded protein is CASSYQGPGSSNQPQHF.

The chain recombines TRBV7-8 with TRBJ1-5, with no clear D. Trimming took 1 base from V and 5 from J, leaving 15 bases between them. The CDR3 contains 16 residues. Germline V gene data show CDR1 as SGHVS and CDR2 as FQNEAQ. CDR3 protein: CASSLGRGRADQPQHF. CDR3 nucleotides: TGTGCCAGCAGCTTAGGAAGAGGGCGGGCGGATCAGCCCCAGCATTTT.

This clonotype was seen at least ten times. The V and J genes are TRBV15 and TRBJ1-2, with 9 positions matching TRBD1. This CDR3 region has 16 residues. Germline CDR1 reads LNHNV; CDR2 reads YYDKDF (reference sequence). Trimming at V came to 4 bases and at J to 4 bases, leaving 10 bases not matched to a gene. The CDR3, as DNA: TGTGCCACCAGCAAGGGGGCGCCGACAGGGGGCTATGGCTACACCTTC. This gives the protein CATSKGAPTGGYGYTF.

The chain combines TRBV4-3 with TRBJ2-2; D not resolved. This CDR3 spans 14 amino acids. Germline values: CDR1 LGHNA, CDR2 YSLEER. Trimming removed 4 bases at V and 4 bases at J, with 10 bases between. DNA for the CDR3: TGCGCCAGCAGCCCAGATTCGAGCACCGGGGAGCTGTTTTTT. The encoded protein is CASSPDSSTGELFF.

This clonotype has at least ten counts. The chain combines TRBV6-1 with TRBJ2-7; TRBD2 aligns across 11 bases. This CDR3 has 15 amino acids. Germline lookup yields CDR1 MNHNS and CDR2 SASEGT. Losses at the gene ends were 6 bases for V and 3 bases for J; bases not matched to a gene: 7. For the CDR3, the DNA is TGTGCCAGCAGCCCCGGGACTAGCGGACTCTACGAGCAGTACTTC. Translation gives CASSPGTSGLYEQYF.